This TCR beta chain appears in the sequencing data of a study of T cell repertoires in cytomegalovirus infection. Each CDR3 protein gets one entry after TCRdb re-called the reads with MiXCR. The profile shows about 180,000 distinct CDR3 sequences, approximately 15% of them singletons. In its sample, this clonotype was seen many times. Per germline, CDR1 SGHVS and CDR2 FQNEAQ. The CDR3 sequence is 17 residues long. V lost 7 bases, J lost 4 bases, and 25 bases lay in between. Sequencing was carried out using PBMCs. This receptor was identified in a human donor in good health (CMV status not recorded). Some clones in this sample may be carry-over from other donors' samples. This chain joins TRBV7-8 and TRBJ1-2, with D perhaps TRBD1 (6 bases). The CDR3 DNA sequence: TGTGCCAGCACCCCCTCGGGGGGGGACAACTATATCTATGGCTACACCTTC. Translated, it gives CASTPSGGDNYIYGYTF.